The sequence of this TCR beta chain was determined in a study of blood T cells in healthy people across ages. Regarding the study as a whole: Naive CD4+ cell counts and diversity both ran higher in long-lived than in aged donors.

Donor samples were obtained from healthy Caucasian individuals from Russia, aged roughly 6 to 90. The authors ran a second PCR of roughly 6 to 11 cycles using a sample-barcoded 5' primer and a J-beta primer mix. The template-switch adaptor, which had 12 random nucleotides, put a tag on each cDNA molecule. The yield of each sample was at least 2.5 million CDR3-containing paired-end reads. TCRdb recomputed calls from the 5' RACE reads with MiXCR, one row per CDR3 protein. This repertoire shows roughly 700,000 distinct CDR3 sequences, roughly 50% found once; its top ten account for roughly 34%. Germline assignment: CDR1 SGHTA and CDR2 FQGNSA. Trimming shortened V by 5 bases and J by 0 bases, and 11 bases separated the two germline ends. The CDR3 totals 15 residues. A note on this clonotype: What it recognizes is unknown.

This receptor was obtained from a woman aged 55-69 years in good health. The J gene is TRBJ1-5, the V gene TRBV7-2; D unresolved. Material for sequencing was blood. CDR3 nucleotides: TGTGCCAGCAGCCTCCTCCGGCTTAGCAATCAGCCCCAGCATTTT. This translates into CASSLLRLSNQPQHF.